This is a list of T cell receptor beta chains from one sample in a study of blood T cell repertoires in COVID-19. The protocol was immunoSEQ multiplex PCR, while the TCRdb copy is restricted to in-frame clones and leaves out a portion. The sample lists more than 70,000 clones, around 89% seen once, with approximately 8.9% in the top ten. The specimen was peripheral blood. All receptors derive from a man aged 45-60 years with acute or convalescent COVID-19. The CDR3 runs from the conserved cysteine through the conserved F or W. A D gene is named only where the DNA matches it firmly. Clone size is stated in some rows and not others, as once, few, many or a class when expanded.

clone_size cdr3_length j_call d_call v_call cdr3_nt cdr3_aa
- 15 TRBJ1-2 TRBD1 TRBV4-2 TGTGCCAGCAGCCAAGTAGCGGGACAGAACTATGGCTACACCTTC CASSQVAGQNYGYTF
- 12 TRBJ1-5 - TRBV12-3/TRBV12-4 TGTGCCAGCAGCAGGCTTTGGCAGCCCCAGCATTTT CASSRLWQPQHF
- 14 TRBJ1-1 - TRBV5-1 TGCGCCAGCAGCTTTAGCCCAGGGATCTCTGAAGCTTTCTTT CASSFSPGISEAFF
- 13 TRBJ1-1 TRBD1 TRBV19 TGTGCCAGTAGTAGGCAGGGGGACACTGAAGCTTTCTTT CASSRQGDTEAFF
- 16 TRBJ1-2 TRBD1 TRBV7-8 TGTGCCAGCAGCTTGGGACAGGGGGCGTCGGCGGATGGCTACACCTTC CASSLGQGASADGYTF
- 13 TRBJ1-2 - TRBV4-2 TGTGCCAGCAGCCATAGGGAGTTTTATGGCTACACCTTC CASSHREFYGYTF
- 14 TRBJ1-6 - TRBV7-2 TGTGCCAGCAGCTTAGGAACAATTAATTCACCCCTCCACTTT CASSLGTINSPLHF
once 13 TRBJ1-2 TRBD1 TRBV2 TGTGCCAGCACCCCGGGACAGGATAATGGCTACACCTTC CASTPGQDNGYTF
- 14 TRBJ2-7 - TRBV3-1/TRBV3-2 TGTGCCAGCAGCCAAGACCAGGGAGGATACGAGCAGTACTTC CASSQDQGGYEQYF
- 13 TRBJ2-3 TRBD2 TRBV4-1 TGCGCCAGCAGCCAAGATCGGGCGGGGGGGATGTATTTT CASSQDRAGGMYF
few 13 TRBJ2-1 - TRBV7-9 TGTGCCAGCAGCTACCACAGGGCAGATGAGCCCTTCTTC CASSYHRADEPFF
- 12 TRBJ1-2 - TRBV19 TGTGCCAGTAGTCTCAGGTCTGAAGGCTACACCTTC CASSLRSEGYTF
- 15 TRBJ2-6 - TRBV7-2 TGTGCCAGCACGCTCTCATGGCCCGGGGCCAACGTCCTGACTTTC CASTLSWPGANVLTF
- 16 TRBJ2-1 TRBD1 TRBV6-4 TGTGCCAGCAGCCGAGCCGGACAGGCGACCTACAATGAGCAGTTCTTC CASSRAGQATYNEQFF
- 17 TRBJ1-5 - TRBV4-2 TGTGCCAGCAGCCCAAGAGGCCCCCCGCAGTTTCATCAGCCCCAGCATTTT CASSPRGPPQFHQPQHF
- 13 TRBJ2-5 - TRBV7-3 TGTGCCAGCAGCCTTACCTTAGAGGAGACCCAGTACTTC CASSLTLEETQYF
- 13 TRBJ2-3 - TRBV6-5 TGTGCCAGTATCAGGGAAATCACAGATACGCAGTATTTT CASIREITDTQYF
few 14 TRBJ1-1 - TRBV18 TGTGCCAGCTCAGACAAAGGAGGAGGCACTGAAGCTTTCTTT CASSDKGGGTEAFF
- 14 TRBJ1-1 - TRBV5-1 TGCGCCAGCAGCAGCGCATCCCAGGGCACTGAAGCTTTCTTT CASSSASQGTEAFF
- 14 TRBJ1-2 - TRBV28 TGTGCCAGCAGTTTACCCGGGTTTCACTATGGCTACACCTTC CASSLPGFHYGYTF
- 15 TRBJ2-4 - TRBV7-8 TGTGCCAGCAGCTTAAGACGGGGGGCCGTAAACATTCAGTACTTC CASSLRRGAVNIQYF
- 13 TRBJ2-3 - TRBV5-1 TGCGCCAGCAGCTCGGGACTCAAAGATACGCAGTATTTT CASSSGLKDTQYF
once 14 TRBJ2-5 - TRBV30 TGTGCCTGGAGCTCGGGGGACGCACAAGAGACCCAGTACTTC CAWSSGDAQETQYF
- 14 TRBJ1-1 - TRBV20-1 TGCAGTGCTAGTGTCTTTGTAAGGGGCACTGAAGCTTTCTTT CSASVFVRGTEAFF
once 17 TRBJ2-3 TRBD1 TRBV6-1 TGTGCCAGCAGTGAGGGGGTTAGGGACAGGGGCACAGATACGCAGTATTTT CASSEGVRDRGTDTQYF
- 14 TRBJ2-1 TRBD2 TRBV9 TGTGCCAGCAGCGTAGAGTTGCGGGGGGGACGCCTGTTCTTC CASSVELRGGRLFF
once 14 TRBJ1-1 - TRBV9 TGTGCCAGCAGCGTAGGGGGCAGTTCGACTGAAGCTTTCTTT CASSVGGSSTEAFF
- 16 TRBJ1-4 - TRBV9 TGTGCCAGCAGCGTAGCTAGCGGAGCAACTAATGAAAAACTGTTTTTT CASSVASGATNEKLFF
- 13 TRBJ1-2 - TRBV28 TGTGCCAGCACCGACGGAGGGTTTCATGGCTACACCTTC CASTDGGFHGYTF